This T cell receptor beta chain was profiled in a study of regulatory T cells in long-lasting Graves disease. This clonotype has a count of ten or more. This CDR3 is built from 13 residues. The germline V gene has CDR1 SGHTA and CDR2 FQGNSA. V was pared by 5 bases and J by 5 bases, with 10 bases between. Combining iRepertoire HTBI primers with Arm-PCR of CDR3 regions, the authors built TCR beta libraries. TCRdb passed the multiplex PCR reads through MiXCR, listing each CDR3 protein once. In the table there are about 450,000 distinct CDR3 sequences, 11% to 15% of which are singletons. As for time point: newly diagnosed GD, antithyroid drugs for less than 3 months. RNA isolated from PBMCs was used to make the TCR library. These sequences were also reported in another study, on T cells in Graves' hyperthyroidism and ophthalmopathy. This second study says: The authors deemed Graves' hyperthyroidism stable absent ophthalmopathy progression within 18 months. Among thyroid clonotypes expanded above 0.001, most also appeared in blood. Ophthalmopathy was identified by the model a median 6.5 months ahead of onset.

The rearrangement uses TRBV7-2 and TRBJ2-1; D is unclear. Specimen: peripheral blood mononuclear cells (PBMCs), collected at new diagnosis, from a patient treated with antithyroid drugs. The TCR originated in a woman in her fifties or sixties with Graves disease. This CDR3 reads CASSLIGHNEQFF. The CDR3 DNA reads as TGTGCCAGCAGCCTAATCGGGCACAATGAGCAGTTCTTC. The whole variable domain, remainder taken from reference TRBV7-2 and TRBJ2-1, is GAGVSQSPSNKVTEKGKDVELRCDPISGHTALYWYRQSLGQGLEFLIYFQGNSAPDKSGLPSDRFSAERTGGSVSTLTIQRTQQEDSAVYLCASSLIGHNEQFFGPGTRLTVL.